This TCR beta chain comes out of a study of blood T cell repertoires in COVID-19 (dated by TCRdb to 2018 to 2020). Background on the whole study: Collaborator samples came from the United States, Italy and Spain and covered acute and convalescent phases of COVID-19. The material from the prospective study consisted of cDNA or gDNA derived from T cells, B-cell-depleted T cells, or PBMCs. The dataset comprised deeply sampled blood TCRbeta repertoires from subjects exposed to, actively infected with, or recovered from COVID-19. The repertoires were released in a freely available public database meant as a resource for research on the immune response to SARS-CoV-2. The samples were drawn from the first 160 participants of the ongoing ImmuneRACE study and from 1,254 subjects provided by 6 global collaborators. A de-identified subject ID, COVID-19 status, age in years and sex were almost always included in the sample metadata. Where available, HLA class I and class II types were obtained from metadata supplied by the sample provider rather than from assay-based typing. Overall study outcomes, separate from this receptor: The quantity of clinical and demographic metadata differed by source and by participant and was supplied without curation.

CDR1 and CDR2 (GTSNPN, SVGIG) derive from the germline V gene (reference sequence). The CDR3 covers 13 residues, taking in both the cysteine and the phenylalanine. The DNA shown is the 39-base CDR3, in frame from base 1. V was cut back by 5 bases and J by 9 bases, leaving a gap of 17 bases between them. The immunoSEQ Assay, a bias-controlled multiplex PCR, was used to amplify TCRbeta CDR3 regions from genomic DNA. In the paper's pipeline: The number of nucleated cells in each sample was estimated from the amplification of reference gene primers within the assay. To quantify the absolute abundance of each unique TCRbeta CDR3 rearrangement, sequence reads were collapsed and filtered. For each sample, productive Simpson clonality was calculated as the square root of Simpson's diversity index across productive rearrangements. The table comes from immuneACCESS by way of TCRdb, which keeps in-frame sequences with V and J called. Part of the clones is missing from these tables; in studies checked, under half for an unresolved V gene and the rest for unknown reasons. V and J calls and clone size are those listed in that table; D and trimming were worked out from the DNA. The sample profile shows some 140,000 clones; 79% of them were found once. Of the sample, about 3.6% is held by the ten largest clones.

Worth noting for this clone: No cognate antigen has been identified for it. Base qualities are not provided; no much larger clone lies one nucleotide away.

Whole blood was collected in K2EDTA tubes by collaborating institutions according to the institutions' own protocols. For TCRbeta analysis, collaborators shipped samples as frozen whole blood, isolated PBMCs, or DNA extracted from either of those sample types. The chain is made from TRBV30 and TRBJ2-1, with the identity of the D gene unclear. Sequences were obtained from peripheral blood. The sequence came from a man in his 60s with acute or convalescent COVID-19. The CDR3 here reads CAWSPGSRLEQFF. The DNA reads TGTGCCTGGTCCCCCGGATCCAGGCTTGAGCAGTTCTTC.